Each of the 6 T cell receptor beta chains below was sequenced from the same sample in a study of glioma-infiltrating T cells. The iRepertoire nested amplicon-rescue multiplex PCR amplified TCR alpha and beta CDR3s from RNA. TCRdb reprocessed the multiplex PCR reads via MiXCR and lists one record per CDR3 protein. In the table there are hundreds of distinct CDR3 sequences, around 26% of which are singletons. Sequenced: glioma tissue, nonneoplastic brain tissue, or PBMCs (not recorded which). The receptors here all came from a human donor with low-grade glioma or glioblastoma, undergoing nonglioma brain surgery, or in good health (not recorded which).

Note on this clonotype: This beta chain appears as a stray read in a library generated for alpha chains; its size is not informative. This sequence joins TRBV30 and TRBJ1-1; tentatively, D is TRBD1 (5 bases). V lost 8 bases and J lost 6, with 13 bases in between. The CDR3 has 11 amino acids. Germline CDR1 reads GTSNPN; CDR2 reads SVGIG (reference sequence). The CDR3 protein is CAHFGGAEAFF. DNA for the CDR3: TGTGCCCATTTCGGGGGAGCTGAAGCTTTCTTT.

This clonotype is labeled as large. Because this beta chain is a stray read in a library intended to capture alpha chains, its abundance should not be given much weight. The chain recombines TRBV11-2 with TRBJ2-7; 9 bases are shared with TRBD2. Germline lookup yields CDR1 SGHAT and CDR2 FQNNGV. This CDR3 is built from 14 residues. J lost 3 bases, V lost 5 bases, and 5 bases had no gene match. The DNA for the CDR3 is TGTGCCAGCAGCCCGGGACTAGCCCTCTACGAGCAGTACTTC. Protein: CASSPGLALYEQYF. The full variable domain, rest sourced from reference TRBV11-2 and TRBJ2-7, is EAGVAQSPRYKIIEKRQSVAFWCNPISGHATLYWYQQILGQGPKLLIQFQNNGVVDDSQLPKDRFSAERLKGVDSTLKIQPAKLEDSAVYLCASSPGLALYEQYFGPGTRLTVT.

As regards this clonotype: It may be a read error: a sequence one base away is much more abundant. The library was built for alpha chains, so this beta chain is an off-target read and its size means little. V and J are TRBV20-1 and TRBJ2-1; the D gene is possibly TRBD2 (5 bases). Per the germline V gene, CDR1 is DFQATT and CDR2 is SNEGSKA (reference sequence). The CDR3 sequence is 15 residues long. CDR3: CSASVPAVFGNERFF. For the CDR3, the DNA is TGCAGTGCTAGCGTGCCAGCGGTGTTCGGGAATGAGCGGTTCTTC.

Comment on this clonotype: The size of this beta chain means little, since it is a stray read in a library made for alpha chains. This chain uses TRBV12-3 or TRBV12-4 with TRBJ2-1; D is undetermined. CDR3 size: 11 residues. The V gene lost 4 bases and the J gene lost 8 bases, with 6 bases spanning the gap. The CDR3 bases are TGTGCCAGCAGTTCGTCGGATGAGCAGTTCTTC. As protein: CASSSSDEQFF.

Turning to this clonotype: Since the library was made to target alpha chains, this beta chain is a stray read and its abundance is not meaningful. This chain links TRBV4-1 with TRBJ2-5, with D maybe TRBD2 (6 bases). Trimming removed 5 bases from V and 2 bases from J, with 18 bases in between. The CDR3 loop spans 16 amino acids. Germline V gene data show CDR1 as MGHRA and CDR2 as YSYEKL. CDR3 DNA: TGCGCCAGCAGCTCCCTGGGGGGAGCTAATCAAGAGACCCAGTACTTC. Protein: CASSSLGGANQETQYF.

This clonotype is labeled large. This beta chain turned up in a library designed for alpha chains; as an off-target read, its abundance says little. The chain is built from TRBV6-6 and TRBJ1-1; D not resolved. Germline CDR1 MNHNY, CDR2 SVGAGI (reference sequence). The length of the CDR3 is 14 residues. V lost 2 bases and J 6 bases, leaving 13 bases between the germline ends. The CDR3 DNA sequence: TGTGCCAGCAGTTACCTTCCCGAACACTCTGAAGCTTTCTTT. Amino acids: CASSYLPEHSEAFF.